This T cell receptor beta chain was identified during a study of OX40 agonist ivuxolimab in advanced cancers. The germline V and J ends were trimmed by 1 base and 4 bases, with 14 bases remaining between them. This CDR3 spans 15 amino acids. Germline V CDR1 and CDR2: SGHDT, YYEEEE. The repertoire was sequenced with immunoSEQ multiplex PCR; TCRdb's copy has only in-frame clones and lacks some. The top ten hold 9.5% to 11% of the sample, which has almost 85,000 clones, 94% seen once. This sequence joins TRBV5-6 and TRBJ2-5; D might be TRBD2 (7 bases). Source: CD4+ or CD8+ T cells sorted from blood, taken in a trial of the OX40 agonist ivuxolimab. The origin of this receptor is an adult with an advanced solid tumor such as melanoma, head and neck, liver or kidney cancer. DNA of the CDR3: TGTGCCAGCAGCTTGTGGCGGGGAGGGGGAGAGACCCAGTACTTC. Translating it yields CASSLWRGGGETQYF.